The entry below describes one TCR beta chain. The antigen it recognizes is unknown. Base qualities are not recorded, but no much larger clone differs from it by a single base. This sample is part of a study of blood T cell repertoires in COVID-19 (TCRdb year 2020). Context from the whole study: Collaborator samples came from the United States, Italy and Spain and covered acute and convalescent phases of COVID-19. Samples were obtained from the ongoing ImmuneRACE study (first 160 participants) and from over 1,000 subjects provided by 6 global collaborators. The repertoires were released in a freely available public database meant as a resource for research on the immune response to SARS-CoV-2. Subjects who had been exposed to COVID-19, were actively infected with it, or had recovered from it provided the deeply sampled blood TCRbeta repertoires that made up the dataset. Where HLA class I and class II types were available, the types were taken from metadata supplied by the sample provider, not from assay-based typing. Sample metadata almost always included a de-identified subject ID, COVID-19 status, age in years and sex. The prospective study material was composed of cDNA or gDNA derived from T cells, B-cell-depleted T cells, or PBMCs. The investigation overall reported the following: The quantity of clinical and demographic metadata differed by source and by participant and was supplied without curation.

Participants in the prospective study were enrolled through a virtual design, were aged roughly 18 to 90 years, and lived in about two dozen United States geographic areas. Cohort assignment in the prospective study relied on participant-reported clinical history from a screening survey and a study questionnaire. In the prospective study, mobile phlebotomists collected whole blood, serum and a nasopharyngeal or oropharyngeal swab from each participant. Prospective study participants could optionally give additional blood draws and questionnaires over an approximately 2-month period. Prospective study blood samples were shipped either frozen or at room temperature before DNA extraction. TCRbeta CDR3 regions were amplified from genomic DNA using the immunoSEQ Assay, a bias-controlled multiplex PCR. The authors' analysis ran thus. Within the assay, amplification of reference gene primers was used to estimate how many nucleated cells each sample contained. Sequence reads were collapsed and filtered to measure the absolute abundance of every unique TCRbeta CDR3 rearrangement. For each sample, productive Simpson clonality was calculated by taking the square root of Simpson's diversity index across productive rearrangements. TCRdb took this table from immuneACCESS and kept in-frame rearrangements with V and J called. Such tables lack part of the clones; where checked against another copy, unresolved V genes explain under half of the gap, and the rest is unexplained. The D gene and trimming were derived from the DNA, and the V and J assignments and clone size from that table. The table for this sample lists about 270,000 clones; 85% to 90% of them were counted only once. Jointly, the top ten make up over 4% of the sample.

The receptor comes from a woman aged 25-40 years with acute COVID-19. Material for sequencing was PBMCs or T cells enriched from blood (not recorded which).

The bases are TGTGCCAGCAGTGGGACTAGCGTCAATGAGCAGTTCTTC. The encoded protein is CASSGTSVNEQFF. The rearrangement joined TRBV27 to TRBJ2-1; the central 10 bases match TRBD2. Here V drops 5 bases and J drops 6 bases, and the junction holds 1 base not matched to any gene. Taken from cysteine to phenylalanine, the CDR3 has 13 residues. Of the read, only the CDR3 DNA is kept; its 39 bases are in frame from base 1. CDR1 MNHEY and CDR2 SMNVEV were looked up in the germline V gene (reference sequence).